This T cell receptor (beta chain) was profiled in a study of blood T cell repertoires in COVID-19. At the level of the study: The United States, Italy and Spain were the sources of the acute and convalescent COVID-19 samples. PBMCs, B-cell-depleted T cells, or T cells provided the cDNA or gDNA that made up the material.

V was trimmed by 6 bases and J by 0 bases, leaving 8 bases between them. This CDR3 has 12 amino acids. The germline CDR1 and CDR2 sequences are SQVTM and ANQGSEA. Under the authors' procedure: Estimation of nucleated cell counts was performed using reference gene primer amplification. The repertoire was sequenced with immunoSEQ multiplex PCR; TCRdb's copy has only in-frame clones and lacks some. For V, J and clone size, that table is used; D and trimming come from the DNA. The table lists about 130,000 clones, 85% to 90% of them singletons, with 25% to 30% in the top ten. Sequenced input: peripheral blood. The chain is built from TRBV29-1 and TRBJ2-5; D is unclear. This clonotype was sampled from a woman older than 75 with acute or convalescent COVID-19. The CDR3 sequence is CSVQTNQETQYF. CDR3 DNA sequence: TGCAGCGTACAAACTAACCAAGAGACCCAGTACTTC.